This T cell receptor (beta chain) was found in a study of blood T cell repertoires in COVID-19. As for the study in general: Samples representing acute and convalescent COVID-19 were sourced from the United States, Italy and Spain. T cells, B-cell-depleted T cells, or PBMCs supplied cDNA or gDNA.

The germline V gene encodes CDR1 LNHDA and CDR2 SQIVND (reference sequence). The CDR3 extends over 11 amino acids. Trimming shortened V by 7 bases and J by 7 bases, and 8 bases separated the two germline ends. Under the authors' procedure: It was from reference gene primer amplification that nucleated cell counts were estimated. Profiled with immunoSEQ multiplex PCR; TCRdb holds only in-frame clones, not every one. Clone size and the V and J calls come from that table; the DNA yielded D and trimming. The profile shows 250,000 or so clones, less than 90% of them singletons. Sequencing used peripheral blood. V is TRBV19 and J is TRBJ1-5; tentative D call: TRBD1 (5 bases). This TCR came from a woman aged 40 to 50 who had recovered from COVID-19. The CDR3 sequence is CASIRGQPQHF. The CDR3 nucleotides are TGTGCCAGTATTCGGGGGCAGCCCCAGCATTTT.